A selection of T cell receptor beta chains follows, all from one sample in a study of cytomegalovirus exposure and HLA in healthy donors. TCRdb keeps only in-frame clones here, not all; method: immunoSEQ multiplex PCR. Its listing shows around 200,000 clones. The sample consisted of PBMCs. The receptors originated from a woman between 18 and 30 years old in good health and CMV-seropositive. Both conserved end residues are part of each CDR3. Each record gives: J gene, V gene, D gene, CDR3 DNA, CDR3 protein. A D gene is named only where the DNA matches it firmly.

J: TRBJ2-2
V: TRBV9
D: TRBD1
DNA: TGTGCCAGCAGCTTGGGACAGGGGGCGACCGGGGAGCTGTTTTTT
CDR3: CASSLGQGATGELFF

J: TRBJ1-2
V: TRBV5-1
D: TRBD1
DNA: TGCGCCAGCAGCCGCGGGACAGGGGGGACCTATGGCTACACCTTC
CDR3: CASSRGTGGTYGYTF

J: TRBJ1-2
V: TRBV10-2
D: .
DNA: TGCGCCAGCAGTGAGCCCGGGGGACGGCGAGGCTACACCTTC
CDR3: CASSEPGGRRGYTF

J: TRBJ2-1
V: TRBV2
D: .
DNA: TGTGCCAGCAGTGTCCCCAGCGGGCTAAGCAATGAGCAGTTCTTC
CDR3: CASSVPSGLSNEQFF

J: TRBJ2-5
V: TRBV7-6
D: TRBD2
DNA: TGTGCCAGCACCCCGGTAGGACTAGCGCAAGAGACCCAGTACTTC
CDR3: CASTPVGLAQETQYF

J: TRBJ2-7
V: TRBV6-5
D: TRBD2
DNA: TGTGCCAGCAGTTACGCTAGCGGGAGCTACTACGAGCAGTACTTC
CDR3: CASSYASGSYYEQYF

J: TRBJ2-7
V: TRBV9
D: .
DNA: TGTGCCAGCAGCGCGGACAGCTCCTACGAGCAGTACTTC
CDR3: CASSADSSYEQYF

J: TRBJ2-5
V: TRBV4-2
D: TRBD1
DNA: TGTGCCAGCAGCTCTCCCGGGACAGGTGGGGAGACCCAGTACTTC
CDR3: CASSSPGTGGETQYF

J: TRBJ2-2
V: TRBV18
D: .
DNA: TGTGCCAGCTCACCACTCAGGGACGGGGAGCTGTTTTTT
CDR3: CASSPLRDGELFF

J: TRBJ2-7
V: TRBV5-4
D: TRBD2
DNA: TGTGCCAGCAGCTTCCCCCCGGGAGGATCCTACGAGCAGTACTTC
CDR3: CASSFPPGGSYEQYF

J: TRBJ2-7
V: TRBV4-1
D: TRBD2
DNA: TGCGCCAGCAGCCGGGGGACTAGCGGGAGTCTCTACGAGCAGTACTTC
CDR3: CASSRGTSGSLYEQYF

J: TRBJ1-5
V: TRBV7-9
D: TRBD1
DNA: TGTGCCAGCAGCTTGGGACAGGCTAATCAGCCCCAGCATTTT
CDR3: CASSLGQANQPQHF

J: TRBJ1-5
V: TRBV19
D: TRBD1
DNA: TGTGCCAGTATGAGTTTTTCCGGGACAGGGGGCAATCAGCCCCAGCATTTT
CDR3: CASMSFSGTGGNQPQHF

J: TRBJ2-1
V: TRBV4-1
D: TRBD1
DNA: TGCGCCAGCAGCCCCACTCTCACACCTCTGGGACAGGGTGGGAATGAGCAGTTCTTC
CDR3: CASSPTLTPLGQGGNEQFF

J: TRBJ2-5
V: TRBV7-9
D: TRBD2
DNA: TGTGCCAGCAGGGGGACTAGCGGGAGTACTGCCCAGTACTTC
CDR3: CASRGTSGSTAQYF

J: TRBJ1-3
V: TRBV6-5
D: TRBD1
DNA: TGTGCCAGCAAAAGGGGACAGCTGGGAAACACCATATATTTT
CDR3: CASKRGQLGNTIYF

J: TRBJ2-5
V: TRBV11-3
D: .
DNA: TGTGCCAGCAGCTTGAAATACAGGGGAGGAGAGACCCAGTACTTC
CDR3: CASSLKYRGGETQYF

J: TRBJ1-2
V: TRBV7-6
D: .
DNA: TGTGCCAGCGGGGTGAAGGTTGAGGGAGGCTACACCTTC
CDR3: CASGVKVEGGYTF

J: TRBJ1-1
V: TRBV6-5
D: .
DNA: TGTGCCAGCAGAACATCGGGAGGAGGGTACACTGAAGCTTTCTTT
CDR3: CASRTSGGGYTEAFF

J: TRBJ1-2
V: TRBV6-1
D: TRBD1
DNA: TGTGCCAGCAGAACGGACAGGGGAGCATATGGCTACACCTTC
CDR3: CASRTDRGAYGYTF

J: TRBJ1-4
V: TRBV12-5
D: TRBD1
DNA: TGTGCTAGTGGTTTGGTACTAGGACAGGGCCGTCATAATGAAAAACTGTTTTTT
CDR3: CASGLVLGQGRHNEKLFF

J: TRBJ2-1
V: TRBV29-1
D: .
DNA: TGCAGCGTTGAAGATGGGCGGTCCGGGGGGCCGTTCTTC
CDR3: CSVEDGRSGGPFF

J: TRBJ2-7
V: TRBV5-8
D: TRBD1
DNA: TGTGCCAGCAGTCCCGGGACAGCTACCACCTACGAGCAGTACTTC
CDR3: CASSPGTATTYEQYF

J: TRBJ1-1
V: TRBV19
D: .
DNA: TGTGCCAGTAGCGCAGGCCTAATGAACACTGAAGCTTTCTTT
CDR3: CASSAGLMNTEAFF

J: TRBJ1-4
V: TRBV2
D: TRBD1
DNA: TGTGCCAGCAGGTCCGGATGGGACAGTGAACGGAGGGCAACTAATGAAAAACTGTTTTTT
CDR3: CASRSGWDSERRATNEKLFF

J: TRBJ2-7
V: TRBV11-2
D: .
DNA: TGTGCCAGCAGCTTAGCGGGATCGACCTACGAGCAGTACTTC
CDR3: CASSLAGSTYEQYF

J: TRBJ2-2
V: TRBV5-4
D: .
DNA: TGTGCCAGCAGCTTTGACTCGGCGGTCGCCGGGGAGCTGTTTTTT
CDR3: CASSFDSAVAGELFF

J: TRBJ1-6
V: TRBV6-5
D: TRBD1
DNA: TGTGCCAGCAGGTCACCCCGGGACAGAAATTCACCCCTCCACTTT
CDR3: CASRSPRDRNSPLHF

J: TRBJ2-2
V: TRBV5-1
D: TRBD1
DNA: TGCGCCAGCAGCTTAGGGGACAGGGGGCATACCGGGGAGCTGTTTTTT
CDR3: CASSLGDRGHTGELFF

J: TRBJ1-6
V: TRBV14
D: .
DNA: TGTGCCAGCAGCCTTTCAGGGTTTGATTCACCCCTCCACTTT
CDR3: CASSLSGFDSPLHF

J: TRBJ2-3
V: TRBV7-2
D: .
DNA: TGTGCCAGCAGCTTATCGGCAGGGCCACCCACAGATACGCAGTATTTT
CDR3: CASSLSAGPPTDTQYF

J: TRBJ2-7
V: TRBV9
D: TRBD2
DNA: TGTGCCAGCAGCGTAGGGGTAGCGGGAGGGCAAACCGAGCAGTACTTC
CDR3: CASSVGVAGGQTEQYF

J: TRBJ2-5
V: TRBV9
D: TRBD2
DNA: TGTGCCAGCAGCGTAGGGGGCGGGGGGGCCCGAGAGACCCAGTACTTC
CDR3: CASSVGGGGARETQYF

J: TRBJ2-3
V: TRBV18
D: .
DNA: TGTGCCAGCGCCACATTCCTACGGGACACTTTCACAGATACGCAGTATTTT
CDR3: CASATFLRDTFTDTQYF

J: TRBJ2-1
V: TRBV6-1
D: TRBD1
DNA: TGTGCCAGCAGTGAAAGGCCAGGGGGCCGGTACAATGAGCAGTTCTTC
CDR3: CASSERPGGRYNEQFF

J: TRBJ1-1
V: TRBV11-3
D: .
DNA: TGTGCCAGCAGCTTGGAGGGATACCTGGGTCGTATAAACACTGAAGCTTTCTTT
CDR3: CASSLEGYLGRINTEAFF

J: TRBJ2-7
V: TRBV4-2
D: .
DNA: TGTGCCAGCAGCCAAGTCGTAACAGAAGGCTACGAGCAGTACTTC
CDR3: CASSQVVTEGYEQYF

J: TRBJ2-2
V: TRBV5-1
D: .
DNA: TGCGCCAGCAGCTTGGACCAGGTGGAAACCGGGGAGCTGTTTTTT
CDR3: CASSLDQVETGELFF

J: TRBJ2-4
V: TRBV5-1
D: TRBD2
DNA: TGCGCCAGCAGCCCCCGGCACCCTAGCGGGTACGAAAACATTCAGTACTTC
CDR3: CASSPRHPSGYENIQYF

J: TRBJ2-7
V: TRBV27
D: TRBD2
DNA: TGTGCCAGCAGTCTCCGTGCCCCCGGGACTAGCGGGAGTACCTACGAGCAGTACTTC
CDR3: CASSLRAPGTSGSTYEQYF

J: TRBJ1-1
V: TRBV30
D: TRBD1
DNA: TGTGCCTGGTCTCGAACAGGGGGCTACACTGAAGCTTTCTTT
CDR3: CAWSRTGGYTEAFF

J: TRBJ1-2
V: TRBV4-2
D: TRBD1
DNA: TGTGCCAGCAGCCAAGGGGACAGAGGTTATGGCTACACCTTC
CDR3: CASSQGDRGYGYTF

J: TRBJ2-1
V: TRBV15
D: TRBD1
DNA: TGTGCCACCAGCCCCACCGGGACAGGGGGCTACAATGAGCAGTTCTTC
CDR3: CATSPTGTGGYNEQFF

J: TRBJ2-5
V: TRBV9
D: .
DNA: TGTGCCAGCAGCGTATGGGGCGGACAAGAGACCCAGTACTTC
CDR3: CASSVWGGQETQYF

J: TRBJ2-2
V: TRBV5-4
D: .
DNA: TGTGCCAGCAGTTCCTTCGGAGGGAGTGGCGGGGAGCTGTTTTTT
CDR3: CASSSFGGSGGELFF

J: TRBJ2-3
V: TRBV5-1
D: TRBD2
DNA: TGCGCCAGCAGCTCCGGGACTAGCGGGCCCCTTAGCACAGATACGCAGTATTTT
CDR3: CASSSGTSGPLSTDTQYF

J: TRBJ1-1
V: TRBV6-5
D: .
DNA: TGTGCCAGCAGTTACCGGGCAGGAGGGAACACTGAAGCTTTCTTT
CDR3: CASSYRAGGNTEAFF

J: TRBJ1-3
V: TRBV14
D: .
DNA: TGTGCCAGCAGTCCACAGGTCTCTGGAAACACCATATATTTT
CDR3: CASSPQVSGNTIYF

J: TRBJ1-5
V: TRBV2
D: .
DNA: TGTGCCAGCAGTATCAGGGGAACGAAGACTTCAAGTCCTCAGCCCCAGCATTTT
CDR3: CASSIRGTKTSSPQPQHF

J: TRBJ1-1
V: TRBV18
D: .
DNA: TGTGCCAGCTCACCACCGAGCCGGGTAGGAAACACTGAAGCTTTCTTT
CDR3: CASSPPSRVGNTEAFF

J: TRBJ2-3
V: TRBV25-1
D: .
DNA: TGTGCCAGCAGAACTCTCACAGATACGCAGTATTTT
CDR3: CASRTLTDTQYF

J: TRBJ2-7
V: TRBV28
D: TRBD1
DNA: TGTGCCAGCAGAGGGACAGACTACGAGCAGTACTTC
CDR3: CASRGTDYEQYF

J: TRBJ1-1
V: TRBV27
D: .
DNA: TGTGCCAGCAGTTTATTGGCCCCTCGGGGTAAAGCTTTCTTT
CDR3: CASSLLAPRGKAFF

J: TRBJ2-1
V: TRBV7-2
D: .
DNA: TGTGCCAGCAGCTTGACATCTTGGGATGAGCAGTTCTTC
CDR3: CASSLTSWDEQFF

J: TRBJ1-4
V: TRBV14
D: .
DNA: TGTGCCAGCAGCCCGAGGGCAACTAATGAAAAACTGTTTTTT
CDR3: CASSPRATNEKLFF

J: TRBJ2-7
V: TRBV2
D: TRBD1
DNA: TGTGCCTCCAGCCGAGGGGGACAGGGGGCGGGCGAGCAGTACTTC
CDR3: CASSRGGQGAGEQYF

J: TRBJ2-3
V: TRBV10-3
D: .
DNA: TGTGCCATCAGTGACCCTAGCTCGTCAGATACGCAGTATTTT
CDR3: CAISDPSSSDTQYF

J: TRBJ1-1
V: TRBV5-1
D: TRBD1
DNA: TGCGCCAGCAGCTTGGGAGGGACAGCCGCTGAAGCTTTCTTT
CDR3: CASSLGGTAAEAFF

J: TRBJ2-7
V: TRBV4-1
D: TRBD2
DNA: TGCGCCAGCAGCCAACAACCGGGACTAGCGGTAACGGCCTACGAGCAGTACTTC
CDR3: CASSQQPGLAVTAYEQYF

J: TRBJ2-7
V: TRBV13
D: .
DNA: TGTGCCAGCAGCCCTCAGCGGAGGACCCTCTACGAGCAGTACTTC
CDR3: CASSPQRRTLYEQYF